One sample yielded the 10 T cell receptor beta chains listed below, sequenced in a study of siplizumab effects on memory and regulatory T cells. Repertoires were generated with immunoSEQ multiplex PCR, while TCRdb's copy carries only in-frame clones and drops some. The repertoire holds 100,000 to 120,000 clones, with 80% to 95% as singletons. The specimen sequenced was CD4+ T cells sorted from blood. The receptors here all came from a human donor in good health.

The CDR3 is CATLRGGLNNEKLFF. The DNA for the CDR3 is TGTGCCACCCTTCGTGGAGGTTTAAATAATGAAAAACTGTTTTTT. The chain couples TRBV2 to TRBJ1-4; D is unresolved. The CDR3 is made up of 15 amino acids. From germline, CDR1 is SNHLY and CDR2 FYNNEI. Trimming stripped 10 bases from V and 4 bases from J, with 19 bases between.

This clone was recorded once. This chain links TRBV6-5 with TRBJ1-1; D is uncertain. CDR3 length equals 15 residues. CDR1 is MNHEY, CDR2 SVGAGI, per germline. V was cut by 4 bases and J by 5 bases, with 17 bases left in between. The CDR3 region has the DNA TGTGCCAGCAGTTCCAGACTCATTAGAGGGACTGAAGCTTTCTTT. Translating it yields CASSSRLIRGTEAFF.

The table lists this clone with a few counts. The chain uses TRBV2 and TRBJ1-2; D is ambiguous. This CDR3 region has 11 residues. CDR1 is SNHLY, CDR2 FYNNEI, per germline. Trimming took 6 bases from V and 8 from J, leaving 10 bases between them. The CDR3 DNA reads as TGTGCCAGCAGGGACGGAGGGGGCTACACCTTC. Translated, it gives CASRDGGGYTF.

The chain links TRBV10-3 to TRBJ2-3, with 7 bases lining up with TRBD2. The CDR3 sequence is 13 residues long. Trimming cost V 11 bases and J 5 bases; bases outside gene matches: 10. The V gene's germline CDR1 is ENHRY and CDR2 SYGVKD. In nucleotides, the CDR3 is TGTGCCGTCAAGCGGGATCAACAAGATACGCAGTATTTT. As protein: CAVKRDQQDTQYF.

This chain links TRBV9 with TRBJ2-5; D is unclear. With 3 bases removed from V and 5 bases from J, the gap between germline ends came to 11 bases. This CDR3 comprises 13 residues. CDR1 and CDR2 (germline): SGDLS, YYNGEE. DNA of the CDR3: TGTGCCAGCAGCGCCGGAACTCGGGAGACCCAGTACTTC. Residues: CASSAGTRETQYF.

The rearrangement joins TRBV6-5 to TRBJ1-1, with D hard to call. V was cut by 5 bases and J by 6 bases, with 13 bases left in between. The CDR3 sequence is 13 residues long. Germline assignment: CDR1 MNHEY and CDR2 SVGAGI. The CDR3 loop is CASSTGGYPEAFF. CDR3 DNA sequence: TGTGCCAGCAGTACCGGAGGGTATCCTGAAGCTTTCTTT.

A word on this clone: An end of the junction does not agree with germline; a read error may underlie this. CDR3 DNA sequence: TGTGCCAGCAGCGAGGGGTATCAGCCCCAGCATTTT. Translated, it gives CASSEGYQPQHF. The chain is built from TRBV5-1 and TRBJ1-5; D is perhaps TRBD1 (5 bases). Per the germline V gene, CDR1 is SGHRS and CDR2 is YFSETQ. CDR3 length: 12 amino acids.

The rearrangement uses TRBV6-5 and TRBJ1-2; D may be TRBD1 (6 bases). Germline assignment: CDR1 MNHEY and CDR2 SVGAGI. This CDR3 is 14 amino acids long. V dropped 6 bases and J dropped 2 bases, with 13 bases sitting between them. For the CDR3, the DNA is TGTGCCAGCAGAAGCCGTAGGGGGAACTATGGCTACACCTTC. Translation: CASRSRRGNYGYTF.

This clone was seen a single time. The chain uses TRBV7-9 and TRBJ1-4, with no clear D. The CDR3 totals 14 residues. CDR1 and CDR2 (germline): SEHNR, FQNEAQ (reference sequence). Trimming took 0 bases from V and 0 from J, leaving 2 bases between them. CDR3 nucleotide sequence: TGTGCCAGCAGCTTAGCTGCAACTAATGAAAAACTGTTTTTT. Translation: CASSLAATNEKLFF.

The sample holds one count of this clone. Other DNA sequences in this specimen translate into the identical CDR3. J is TRBJ1-4 and V is TRBV19, with 8 positions matching TRBD1. J lost 0 bases, V lost 6 bases, and 0 bases had no gene match. CDR3 length: 14 amino acids. Germline CDR1 reads LNHDA; CDR2 reads SQIVND (reference sequence). The CDR3 nucleotides are TGTGCCAGTAGGGACAGGGCAACTAATGAAAAACTGTTTTTT. Amino acid sequence: CASRDRATNEKLFF.